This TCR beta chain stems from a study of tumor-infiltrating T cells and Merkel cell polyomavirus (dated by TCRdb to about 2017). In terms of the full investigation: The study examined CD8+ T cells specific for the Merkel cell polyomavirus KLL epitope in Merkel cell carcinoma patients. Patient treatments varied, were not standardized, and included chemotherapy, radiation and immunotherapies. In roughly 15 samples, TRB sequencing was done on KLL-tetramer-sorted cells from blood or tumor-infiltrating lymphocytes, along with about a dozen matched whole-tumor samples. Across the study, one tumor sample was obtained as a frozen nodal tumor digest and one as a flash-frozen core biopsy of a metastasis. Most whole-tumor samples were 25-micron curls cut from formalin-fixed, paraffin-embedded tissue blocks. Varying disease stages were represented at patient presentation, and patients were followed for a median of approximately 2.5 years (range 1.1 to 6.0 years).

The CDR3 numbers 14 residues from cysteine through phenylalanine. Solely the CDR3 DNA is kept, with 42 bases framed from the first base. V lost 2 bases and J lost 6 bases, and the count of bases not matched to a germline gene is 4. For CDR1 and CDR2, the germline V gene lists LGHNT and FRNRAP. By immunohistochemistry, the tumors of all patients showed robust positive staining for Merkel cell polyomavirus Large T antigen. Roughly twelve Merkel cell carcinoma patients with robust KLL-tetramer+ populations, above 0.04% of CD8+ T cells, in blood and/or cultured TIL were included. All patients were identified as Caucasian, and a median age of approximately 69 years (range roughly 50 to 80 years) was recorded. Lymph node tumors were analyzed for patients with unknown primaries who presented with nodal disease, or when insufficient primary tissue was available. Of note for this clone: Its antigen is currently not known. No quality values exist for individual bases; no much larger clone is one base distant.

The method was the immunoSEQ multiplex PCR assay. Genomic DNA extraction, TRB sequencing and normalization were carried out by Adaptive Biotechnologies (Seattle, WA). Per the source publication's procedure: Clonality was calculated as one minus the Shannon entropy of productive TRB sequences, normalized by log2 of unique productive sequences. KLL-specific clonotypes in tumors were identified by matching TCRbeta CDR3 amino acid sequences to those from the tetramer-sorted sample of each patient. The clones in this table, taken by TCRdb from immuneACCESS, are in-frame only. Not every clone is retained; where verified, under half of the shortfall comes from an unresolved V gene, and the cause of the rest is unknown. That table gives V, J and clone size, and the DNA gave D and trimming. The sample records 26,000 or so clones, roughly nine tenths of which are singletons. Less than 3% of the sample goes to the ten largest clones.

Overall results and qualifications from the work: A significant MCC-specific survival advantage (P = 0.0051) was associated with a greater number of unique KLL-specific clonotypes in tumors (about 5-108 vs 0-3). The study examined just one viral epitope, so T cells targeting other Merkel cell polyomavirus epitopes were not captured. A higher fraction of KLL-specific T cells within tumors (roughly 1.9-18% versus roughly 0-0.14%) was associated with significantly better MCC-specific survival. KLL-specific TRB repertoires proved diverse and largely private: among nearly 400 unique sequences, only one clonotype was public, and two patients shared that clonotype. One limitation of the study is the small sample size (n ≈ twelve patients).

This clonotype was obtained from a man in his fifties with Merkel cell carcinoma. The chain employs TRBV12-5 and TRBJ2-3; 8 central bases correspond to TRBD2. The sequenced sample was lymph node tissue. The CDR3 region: CASGLFSSGDTQYF. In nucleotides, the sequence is TGTGCTAGTGGTTTGTTTTCTAGCGGGGATACGCAGTATTTT.